The clone carrying this T cell receptor (beta chain) was recorded once. These data belong to a study of sequential checkpoint blockade in melanoma. Study-wide context: Randomization was 1:1 between first-line nivolumab→ipilimumab and ipilimumab→nivolumab.

The CDR3 runs to 15 residues. The junction had 7 bases not matched to a gene; V was cut back by 4 bases and J by 0 bases. Looked up from germline, CDR1 is SGDLS and CDR2 is YYNGEE. Sequencing used immunoSEQ multiplex PCR; TCRdb keeps in-frame clones, though not all of them. This table holds 35,000 to 45,000 clones, approximately 85% found once. Treatment here: randomized to nivolumab then ipilimumab (arm A) or the reverse (arm B). No patient had prior DNA-damaging chemotherapy. PBMC sorting kept live CD3+CD8+ cells without CD19 or CD56. The TCR was taken from a human donor with melanoma. The V call is TRBV9, the J call TRBJ2-7; TRBD2 matches at 7 bases. This specimen consisted of CD8+ T cells sorted from blood (inferred from file names), obtained from a patient given nivolumab and ipilimumab in sequence. The CDR3, as DNA: TGTGCCAGCAGCCTCCTTGGGGACTACTCCTACGAGCAGTACTTC. Encoded protein: CASSLLGDYSYEQYF.